The 28 T cell receptor beta chains listed next were all sequenced from one sample in a study of blood T cell repertoires in COVID-19. Measured with immunoSEQ multiplex PCR; TCRdb has only the in-frame clones, and not every one. The sample records some 260,000 clones, around nine tenths being singletons. Sequencing was done on a sample of peripheral blood. The origin of the receptors is a woman aged 70-85 years with COVID-19, enrolled during active disease.

This clone appeared a few times. V gene TRBV28 combines with J gene TRBJ2-3; possible D gene TRBD1, 5 bases. V lost 4 bases, J lost 5 bases, and 10 bases lay in between. Germline-derived CDR1 and CDR2 are MDHEN and SYDVKM. The CDR3 is made up of 13 amino acids. The chain's CDR3 is CASSSQGRDTQYF. CDR3 DNA sequence: TGTGCCAGCAGTTCCCAGGGAAGAGATACGCAGTATTTT.

The chain joins TRBV4-3 to TRBJ1-2; D unclear. The CDR3 is made up of 15 amino acids. Germline assignment: CDR1 LGHNA and CDR2 YSLEER. V lost 3 bases, J lost 4 bases, and 15 bases lay in between. For the CDR3, the DNA is TGCGCCAGCAGCCACTACCTTGAGGGAGGCTATGGCTACACCTTC. This sequence encodes CASSHYLEGGYGYTF.

This chain links TRBV4-1 with TRBJ2-3, with 7 bases lining up with TRBD2. Germline V gene sequence: CDR1 MGHRA, CDR2 YSYEKL. The CDR3 loop spans 16 amino acids. With V trimmed by 0 bases and J by 4 bases, 7 bases remained unmatched. The CDR3 sequence is CASSQDRAGVADTQYF. Here the CDR3 DNA reads TGCGCCAGCAGCCAAGATCGGGCGGGAGTCGCAGATACGCAGTATTTT.

This clone was recorded once. This sequence joins TRBV30 and TRBJ2-7; 9 bases fit TRBD2. Trimming took 3 bases from V and 0 from J; bases not matched to a gene: 6. CDR1 is GTSNPN and CDR2 is SVGIG in the germline V gene (reference sequence). The length of the CDR3 is 15 residues. The CDR3 is CAWSHGTSYSYEQYF. CDR3 coding DNA: TGTGCCTGGAGCCATGGGACTAGCTACTCCTACGAGCAGTACTTC.

J is TRBJ1-1 and V is TRBV2; TRBD1 is a possible D gene (5 bases). Germline V gene lookup returns CDR1 SNHLY and CDR2 FYNNEI. V lost 1 base and J 1 base, leaving 7 bases between the germline ends. The CDR3 length is 14 residues. CDR3 sequence reads: CASSEGDSNTEAFF. The CDR3 nucleotides read TGTGCCAGCAGTGAAGGGGACTCGAACACTGAAGCTTTCTTT.

V gene TRBV4-1 combines with J gene TRBJ2-3; the D gene is possibly TRBD2 (5 bases). CDR3 length equals 18 residues. Germline V gene data show CDR1 as MGHRA and CDR2 as YSYEKL. The V gene lost 1 base and the J gene lost 0 bases, with 17 bases spanning the gap. CDR3 region: CASSQAQAAATSTDTQYF. As DNA, the CDR3 is TGCGCCAGCAGCCAAGCACAAGCGGCAGCCACTAGCACAGATACGCAGTATTTT.

This chain joins TRBV6-5 and TRBJ1-1; 8 bases map to TRBD1. V shed 6 bases and J 3 bases; nucleotides not matched to a gene: 9. This CDR3 has 15 residues. The V gene's germline CDR1 is MNHEY and CDR2 SVGAGI. CDR3 sequence: CASRNDRGTDTEAFF. The DNA of the CDR3 is TGTGCCAGCAGAAATGACAGGGGAACTGACACTGAAGCTTTCTTT.

A single count supports this clone. The chain employs TRBV4-1 and TRBJ2-7, with 8 bases matching TRBD2. The CDR3 runs to 15 residues. The ends lost 0 bases at V and 6 bases at J; junction bases unmatched: 7. The germline CDR1 and CDR2 sequences are MGHRA and YSYEKL. CDR3 sequence: CASSQDQAGAGEQYF. The CDR3 DNA follows: TGCGCCAGCAGCCAAGATCAAGCGGGGGCAGGCGAGCAGTACTTC.

The chain has TRBV7-2 and TRBJ2-1; D is unclear. The V and J ends lost 2 bases and 6 bases respectively, with 2 bases between them. This CDR3 is 11 amino acids long. In germline, CDR1 is SGHTA, CDR2 FQGNSA. CDR3: CASSLLNEQFF. CDR3 in DNA: TGTGCCAGCAGCTTACTCAATGAGCAGTTCTTC.

This chain connects TRBV11-2 to TRBJ1-1; D is uncertain. The CDR3 runs to 15 residues. V dropped 5 bases and J dropped 4 bases, with 17 bases sitting between them. Germline CDR1 and CDR2: SGHAT and FQNNGV. In nucleotides, the CDR3 is TGTGCCAGCAGCCCGAGTTCCACTGTGGTCACTGAAGCTTTCTTT. Its protein product is CASSPSSTVVTEAFF.

The rearrangement joins TRBV16 to TRBJ2-3; the match to TRBD1 covers 7 bases. Germline CDR1 and CDR2: KGHSY and FQNENV. The CDR3 consists of 18 residues. J gave up 0 bases and V 2 bases, and 11 bases lay outside the gene matches. CDR3 sequence: CASSQGQAFRTSTDTQYF. CDR3 nucleotide sequence: TGTGCCAGCAGCCAAGGACAGGCCTTTCGCACTAGCACAGATACGCAGTATTTT.

This clone was seen a handful of times. The chain uses TRBV5-4 and TRBJ1-5; tentatively, D is TRBD1 (5 bases). In germline, CDR1 is SGHNT, CDR2 YYREEE (reference sequence). CDR3 length: 14 residues. Trimming removed 4 bases from V and 3 bases from J, with 11 bases in between. The CDR3, as DNA: TGTGCCAGCAGCAACCAGGGCTTCAATCAGCCCCAGCATTTT. It translates to CASSNQGFNQPQHF.

The chain is built from TRBV24-1 and TRBJ2-5, with D maybe TRBD1 (6 bases). Trimming pared 4 bases from V and 0 bases from J, leaving 11 bases between. The germline V gene encodes CDR1 KGHDR and CDR2 SFDVKD. This CDR3 has 15 amino acids. In DNA form, the CDR3 reads TGTGCCACCAGTGACCAGGGGTTGTACCAAGAGACCCAGTACTTC. Amino acids: CATSDQGLYQETQYF.

This clone was seen only once. The rearrangement uses TRBV7-9 and TRBJ1-1, with D unclear. Germline assignment: CDR1 SEHNR and CDR2 FQNEAQ (reference sequence). The CDR3 extends over 13 amino acids. Trimming removed 3 bases from V and 2 bases from J, with 7 bases in between. CDR3 residues: CASSFARNTEAFF. The DNA of the CDR3 is TGTGCCAGCAGCTTCGCGAGAAACACTGAAGCTTTCTTT.

The chain uses TRBV7-9 and TRBJ2-7; TRBD1 agrees at 10 bases. Germline V gene sequence: CDR1 SEHNR, CDR2 FQNEAQ (reference sequence). This CDR3 has 14 amino acids. The trim removed 7 bases at V and 4 bases at J, leaving 7 bases unmatched. The CDR3: CASMSPGQGYEQYF. In nucleotides, the CDR3 is TGTGCCAGCATGTCACCGGGACAGGGGTACGAGCAGTACTTC. Full variable domain (missing parts from reference TRBV7-9 and TRBJ2-7): DTGVSQNPRHKITKRGQNVTFRCDPISEHNRLYWYRQTLGQGPEFLTYFQNEAQLEKSRLLSDRFSAERPKGSFSTLEIQRTEQGDSAMYLCASMSPGQGYEQYFGPGTRLTVT.

This clone was observed a single time. The chain carries TRBV9 and TRBJ1-2, with 9 bases identical to TRBD1. The CDR3 length is 16 residues. The J segment lost 5 bases and the V segment lost 3 bases, leaving 11 bases of the junction unmatched. The germline gives CDR1 SGDLS, CDR2 YYNGEE. The CDR3 coding sequence is TGTGCCAGCAGCGCCTCAATCGGACAGGGGAGTTATGGCTACACCTTC. Translation: CASSASIGQGSYGYTF.

This clone was seen a handful of times. The genes are TRBV6-5 and TRBJ1-2, with 9 bases matching TRBD1. The J segment lost 7 bases and the V segment lost 6 bases, leaving 9 bases of the junction unmatched. The CDR3 sequence is 14 residues long. Germline V lookup: CDR1 MNHEY, CDR2 SVGAGI. The CDR3 region has the DNA TGTGCCAGCAGGGCTTACAGGGGGCCGTTTGGCTACACCTTC. This sequence encodes CASRAYRGPFGYTF.

This chain joins TRBV27 and TRBJ1-5; weak D call: TRBD1 (5 bases). V dropped 3 bases and J dropped 3 bases, with 18 bases sitting between them. The CDR3 totals 17 residues. Germline V gives CDR1 MNHEY, CDR2 SMNVEV (reference sequence). The CDR3 protein is CASSFGAGRPHNQPQHF. The CDR3 DNA reads TGTGCCAGCAGTTTTGGGGCAGGTCGCCCTCACAATCAGCCCCAGCATTTT.

CDR3 sequence (DNA): TGTGCCAGCAGCCAGGACAGGGGCACAGATACGCAGTATTTT. This encodes CASSQDRGTDTQYF. This rearrangement joins TRBV2 to TRBJ2-3; 8 bases agree with TRBD1. The CDR3 sequence is 14 residues long. The germline V gene has CDR1 SNHLY and CDR2 FYNNEI. V lost 6 bases to trimming and J lost 1 base; unmatched junction nucleotides: 3. Full variable domain (missing parts from reference TRBV2 and TRBJ2-3): EPEVTQTPSHQVTQMGQEVILRCVPISNHLYFYWYRQILGQKVEFLVSFYNNEISEKSEIFDDQFSVERPDGSNFTLKIRSTKLEDSAMYFCASSQDRGTDTQYFGPGTRLTVL.

Details on this clone: This sample also contains other DNA sequences that code for the same CDR3. J is TRBJ2-7 and V is TRBV18; tentative D call: TRBD1 (7 bases). This CDR3 comprises 14 residues. The germline gives CDR1 KGHSH, CDR2 LQKENI. Deletions cut 2 bases from V and 2 bases from J, with 10 bases between. CDR3 DNA sequence: TGTGCCAGCTCACCAGGCAGGGGGGCCTACGAGCAGTACTTC. Protein product: CASSPGRGAYEQYF.

The chain has TRBV28 and TRBJ1-5; the D is unclear. Trimming removed 5 bases at V and 3 bases at J, with 8 bases between. The CDR3 contains 13 residues. Per germline, CDR1 MDHEN and CDR2 SYDVKM. The CDR3 sequence is CASSIQNNQPQHF. CDR3 sequence (DNA): TGTGCCAGCAGTATTCAGAACAATCAGCCCCAGCATTTT.

This chain uses TRBV9 with TRBJ2-1, with 7 bases fitting TRBD2. CDR3 length equals 15 residues. V lost 4 bases to trimming and J lost 5 bases; unmatched junction nucleotides: 9. Per the germline V gene, CDR1 is SGDLS and CDR2 is YYNGEE. CDR3 nucleotides: TGTGCCAGCAGCCCCGGGGAGGGTGGCCACAATGAGCAGTTCTTC. This sequence encodes CASSPGEGGHNEQFF. The variable domain in full, with the rest retrieved from reference TRBV9 and TRBJ2-1, is DSGVTQTPKHLITATGQRVTLRCSPRSGDLSVYWYQQSLDQGLQFLIQYYNGEERAKGNILERFSAQQFPDLHSELNLSSLELGDSALYFCASSPGEGGHNEQFFGPGTRLTVL.

The rearrangement links TRBV7-6 to TRBJ2-2; 7 bases align to TRBD1. Germline CDR1 SGHVS, CDR2 FNYEAQ. The CDR3 has 16 amino acids. With V trimmed by 5 bases and J by 2 bases, 8 bases remained unmatched. CDR3 protein: CASSRRQGYNTGELFF. For the CDR3, the DNA is TGTGCCAGCAGCCGGCGACAGGGCTATAACACCGGGGAGCTGTTTTTT.

V is TRBV4-1 and J is TRBJ1-2; 7 bases agree with TRBD1. J gave up 2 bases and V 3 bases, and 6 bases lay outside the gene matches. The CDR3 has 15 amino acids. Germline CDR1 reads MGHRA; CDR2 reads YSYEKL. The CDR3 DNA is TGCGCCAGCAGCCAGGCTCTCAGGGGGAACTATGGCTACACCTTC. Its protein is CASSQALRGNYGYTF.

The chain joins TRBV30 to TRBJ1-2; TRBD1 agrees at 9 bases. CDR3 length: 14 amino acids. Germline V gives CDR1 GTSNPN, CDR2 SVGIG (reference sequence). Losses at the gene ends were 4 bases for V and 1 base for J; bases not matched to a gene: 4. CDR3 residues: CAWTPTGGNYGYTF. The CDR3 DNA sequence: TGTGCCTGGACCCCGACAGGGGGTAACTATGGCTACACCTTC.

The gene calls are TRBV5-1 and TRBJ2-1; D not resolved. CDR3 length equals 12 residues. The V and J ends lost 1 base and 9 bases respectively, with 8 bases between them. Germline lookup yields CDR1 SGHRS and CDR2 YFSETQ. The CDR3 DNA reads TGCGCCAGCAGCTTGCTAGGCGGTGAGCAGTTCTTC. Encoded protein: CASSLLGGEQFF.

Here the CDR3 reads CASKPQGRANTEAFF. The CDR3 DNA reads as TGCGCCAGCAAACCCCAGGGTCGGGCGAACACTGAAGCTTTCTTT. This chain links TRBV5-1 with TRBJ1-1; TRBD1 might be the D (5 bases). CDR3 length: 15 residues. Trimming left V 6 bases short and J 1 base short, with 16 bases between. Germline V gives CDR1 SGHRS, CDR2 YFSETQ.

This chain links TRBV12-3 or TRBV12-4 with TRBJ1-3, with TRBD1 as a possible D gene (6 bases). V was pared by 6 bases and J by 7 bases, with 13 bases between. The CDR3 contains 13 residues. The chain's CDR3 is CASRRTDLNTIYF. The CDR3 DNA reads TGTGCCAGCAGGCGGACAGACCTGAACACCATATATTTT.